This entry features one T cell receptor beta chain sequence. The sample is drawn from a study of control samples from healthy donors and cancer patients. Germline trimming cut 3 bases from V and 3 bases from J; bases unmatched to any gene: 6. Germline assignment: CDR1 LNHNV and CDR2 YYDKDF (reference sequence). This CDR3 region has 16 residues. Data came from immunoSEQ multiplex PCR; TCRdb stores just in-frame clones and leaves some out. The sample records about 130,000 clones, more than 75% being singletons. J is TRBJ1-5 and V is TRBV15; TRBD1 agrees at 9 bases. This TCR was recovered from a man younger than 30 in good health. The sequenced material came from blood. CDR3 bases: TGTGCCACCAGCAGGGGGACAGGGAGCCTCAATCAGCCCCAGCATTTT. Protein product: CATSRGTGSLNQPQHF.